This is a list of T cell receptor beta chains from one sample in a study of shared clonotypes between healthy human individuals. Using immunoSEQ multiplex PCR, the repertoire was profiled, and TCRdb retains in-frame clones only, with some absent. The sample consists of approximately 2,200,000 clones, 93% of them appearing once. Sample: naive CD8+ T cells from PBMCs. These receptors were taken from a man aged 18 to 29 in good health. Some clones in this sample may be carry-over from other donors' samples. CDR3s include the opening cysteine and the closing phenylalanine or tryptophan. A D gene is named only where the DNA matches it firmly. For some rows the clone size is stated as once, few or many, or as a class when expanded; others skip it.

v_call	clone_size	j_call	d_call	cdr3_aa	cdr3_nt
TRBV28	NA	TRBJ2-1	NA	CASSPEIRGYNEQFF	TGTGCCAGCAGTCCGGAGATAAGGGGCTACAATGAGCAGTTCTTC
TRBV4-3	NA	TRBJ2-3	NA	CASSNGWGTDTQYF	TGCGCCAGCAGCAACGGTTGGGGCACAGATACGCAGTATTTT
TRBV4-1	NA	TRBJ2-1	NA	CASSHLEGEQFF	TGCGCCAGCAGCCACTTAGAGGGTGAGCAGTTCTTC
TRBV9	NA	TRBJ2-7	NA	CASSVDSDSYEQYF	TGTGCCAGCAGCGTAGATTCTGACTCCTACGAGCAGTACTTC
TRBV11-2	NA	TRBJ2-7	TRBD1	CASSLGGTGLYEQYF	TGTGCCAGCAGCTTAGGCGGGACAGGGTTATACGAGCAGTACTTC
TRBV6-1	NA	TRBJ1-3	NA	CASRGQSSGNTIYF	TGTGCCAGCAGGGGGCAAAGCTCTGGAAACACCATATATTTT
TRBV28	NA	TRBJ2-3	NA	CASSYEGEGDTQYF	TGTGCCAGCAGCTACGAGGGAGAGGGCGATACGCAGTATTTT
TRBV9	NA	TRBJ2-7	NA	CASSVDGDSLAYEQYF	TGTGCCAGCAGCGTAGACGGGGACTCGCTAGCCTACGAGCAGTACTTC
TRBV18	NA	TRBJ2-2	TRBD1	CASSSPGQEYTGELFF	TGTGCCAGCTCGTCCCCGGGACAGGAGTACACCGGGGAGCTGTTTTTT
TRBV29-1	NA	TRBJ2-4	TRBD1	CSVGNHQGAKNIQYF	TGCAGCGTTGGAAATCACCAGGGGGCTAAAAACATTCAGTACTTC
TRBV7-2	NA	TRBJ2-1	NA	CASSPPKVRYEQFF	TGTGCCAGCAGCCCCCCGAAAGTTCGATATGAGCAGTTCTTC
TRBV10-3	NA	TRBJ2-2	NA	CAISENLMPFGELFF	TGTGCCATCAGTGAAAACTTGATGCCTTTCGGGGAGCTGTTTTTT
TRBV2	NA	TRBJ2-7	NA	CASSDRVKYEQYF	TGTGCCAGCAGTGACAGGGTTAAGTACGAGCAGTACTTC
TRBV6-6	NA	TRBJ2-1	TRBD2	CASSPLAGSHNEQFF	TGTGCCAGCAGTCCCTTAGCGGGATCCCACAATGAGCAGTTCTTC
TRBV2	NA	TRBJ2-1	NA	CASAPRLTYNEQFF	TGTGCCAGCGCCCCTAGGCTTACCTACAATGAGCAGTTCTTC
TRBV15	NA	TRBJ2-7	NA	CATSRVPGTYYEQYF	TGTGCCACCAGCAGAGTCCCAGGGACTTACTACGAGCAGTACTTC
TRBV4-3	NA	TRBJ2-3	TRBD2	CASSHGTSGNTDTQYF	TGCGCCAGCAGCCACGGGACTAGCGGAAACACAGATACGCAGTATTTT
TRBV7-6	NA	TRBJ2-2	NA	CASSLDPGQNTGELFF	TGTGCCAGCAGCCTTGACCCGGGACAAAACACCGGGGAGCTGTTTTTT
TRBV25-1	NA	TRBJ2-7	TRBD1	CASSGTGDMYEQYF	TGTGCCAGCAGTGGGACAGGGGATATGTACGAGCAGTACTTC
TRBV27	NA	TRBJ2-7	NA	CASTPLLGRAYEQYF	TGTGCCAGCACCCCCCTACTGGGGCGAGCCTACGAGCAGTACTTC
TRBV28	NA	TRBJ1-2	NA	CASSEIGTANYGYTF	TGTGCCAGCAGTGAAATCGGGACGGCTAACTATGGCTACACCTTC
TRBV18	NA	TRBJ2-1	TRBD1	CASSPRDRRGYNEQFF	TGTGCCAGCTCACCAAGGGACAGGAGGGGATACAATGAGCAGTTCTTC
TRBV7-2	NA	TRBJ2-1	NA	CASSLDTGEGDEQFF	TGTGCCAGCAGCTTAGACACGGGAGAAGGCGATGAGCAGTTCTTC
TRBV7-3	NA	TRBJ2-1	TRBD2	CASSLSGGSSYNEQFF	TGTGCCAGCAGCTTAAGCGGCGGGAGCTCCTACAATGAGCAGTTCTTC
TRBV11-2	NA	TRBJ2-1	NA	CASSPPHFYNEQFF	TGTGCCAGCAGCCCGCCGCATTTCTACAATGAGCAGTTCTTC
TRBV27	NA	TRBJ2-1	NA	CASRSGWSYNEQFF	TGTGCCAGCAGATCAGGGTGGTCCTACAATGAGCAGTTCTTC
TRBV7-6	NA	TRBJ2-7	NA	CASSLGPSLSGTSYEQYF	TGTGCCAGCAGCTTAGGACCCTCCCTGTCGGGAACCTCCTACGAGCAGTACTTC
TRBV6-1	NA	TRBJ2-7	NA	CASSDPGPYEQYF	TGTGCCAGCAGTGATCCCGGCCCCTACGAGCAGTACTTC
TRBV11-2	once	TRBJ2-7	NA	CASSLHPGTEQYF	TGTGCCAGCAGCTTACACCCCGGCACCGAGCAGTACTTC
TRBV27	NA	TRBJ1-5	NA	CASRIQGSNQPQHF	TGTGCCAGTCGTATACAGGGTAGCAATCAGCCCCAGCATTTT
TRBV27	NA	TRBJ1-1	NA	CASSLSRAANSEAFF	TGTGCCAGCAGTTTATCGAGGGCAGCTAACAGTGAAGCTTTCTTT
TRBV9	NA	TRBJ2-5	NA	CASSWGPQETQYF	TGTGCCAGCAGCTGGGGCCCCCAAGAGACCCAGTACTTC
TRBV30	NA	TRBJ1-5	TRBD1	CAWSQGVVNQPQHF	TGTGCCTGGAGTCAGGGGGTTGTGAATCAGCCCCAGCATTTT
TRBV28	NA	TRBJ1-2	NA	CASIPGTASYGYTF	TGTGCCAGCATCCCAGGGACCGCCAGCTATGGCTACACCTTC
TRBV7-8	NA	TRBJ1-2	NA	CASSSRGFGYGYTF	TGTGCCAGCAGCTCTCGGGGTTTCGGCTATGGCTACACCTTC
TRBV18	NA	TRBJ1-4	NA	CASSPPGLGNEKLFF	TGTGCCAGCTCACCACCGGGCCTGGGGAACGAAAAACTGTTTTTT
TRBV4-1	NA	TRBJ2-7	NA	CASSFSASYEQYF	TGCGCCAGCTCCTTCAGCGCCTCCTACGAGCAGTACTTC
TRBV28	NA	TRBJ2-1	NA	CASSFPASSFYNEQFF	TGTGCCAGCAGCTTCCCGGCTAGTTCCTTTTACAATGAGCAGTTCTTC
TRBV11-2	NA	TRBJ2-1	NA	CASSLNRHLYNEQFF	TGTGCCAGCAGCTTAAATCGCCACCTCTACAATGAGCAGTTCTTC